Below, one T cell receptor beta chain is given with its context. Its antigen is currently unknown. Using immunoSEQ multiplex PCR, the repertoire was profiled, and TCRdb retains in-frame clones only, with some absent. The sample yields 90,000 to 140,000 clones, around 93% seen once. Trimming removed 2 bases from V and 0 bases from J, with 7 bases in between. Germline-derived CDR1 and CDR2 are GTSNPN and SVGIG (reference sequence). This CDR3 has 13 residues. The source of the sample is a study of siplizumab effects on memory and regulatory T cells. Study-level findings and limits: Most alloreactive clones went unmapped to unstimulated subsets; only a minor fraction mapped. A mean of about 69% of mappable alloreactive CD4+ clones were Treg-derived with siplizumab, compared with about 27% in controls.

The sample consisted of CD4+ T cells sorted from blood. This receptor was obtained from a human donor in good health. The V call is TRBV30, the J call TRBJ1-1; D uncertain. The CDR3 sequence is CAWSLHLNTEAFF. The CDR3 DNA reads TGTGCCTGGAGTTTACACTTGAACACTGAAGCTTTCTTT.